This T cell receptor (beta chain) was sequenced during a study of graft-versus-host responses after intestinal transplantation. The CDR3 has 16 residues. V dropped 1 base and J dropped 4; count of bases not matched to a gene: 7. The germline V gene has CDR1 MNHEY and CDR2 SMNVEV (reference sequence). The assay was immunoSEQ multiplex PCR, and TCRdb's table has in-frame clones only and misses some. The sample comprises over 85,000 clones, approximately 95% of which are singletons, and 0.49% rests with the top ten. Concerning this clone itself: Antigen specificity is unknown.

The chain carries TRBV27 and TRBJ2-3, with TRBD2 matching over 8 bases. This clonotype originated in a human donor who received an intestinal transplant. The sample here was unstimulated CD8+ T cells sorted from spleen or lymph node cells, taken before intestinal transplant. The CDR3 DNA follows: TGTGCCAGCAGTTTATTGGGGACTAGGGGTGCAGATACGCAGTATTTT. It translates to CASSLLGTRGADTQYF.